Listed below are T cell receptor beta chains from one sample, sequenced in a study of cytomegalovirus exposure and HLA in healthy donors. Sequenced by immunoSEQ multiplex PCR; TCRdb stores in-frame clones only, minus some. The sample has around 140,000 clones; about 87% are singletons. The sample was PBMCs. Receptor source: a young man in good health and CMV-seropositive. Each CDR3 is given with its conserved first and last residue. The D gene is left open where the match is weak. Not all rows give a size; the values are once, few, many and, for expanded clones, a class.

-,TRBD1,TRBV30,TRBJ1-2,CAWSVQGAVYGYTF,TGTGCCTGGAGTGTGCAGGGGGCGGTCTATGGCTACACCTTC
-,-,TRBV27,TRBJ1-5,CASSWVRDQPQHF,TGTGCCAGCAGTTGGGTCAGGGATCAGCCCCAGCATTTT
-,TRBD2,TRBV29-1,TRBJ2-5,CSAKPGLAFAQYF,TGCAGCGCCAAACCGGGACTAGCGTTTGCCCAGTACTTC
-,-,TRBV5-1,TRBJ1-4,CASSDGATNEKLFF,TGCGCCAGCAGCGACGGGGCAACTAATGAAAAACTGTTTTTT
-,-,TRBV2,TRBJ2-7,CASSPQGYYEQYF,TGTGCCAGCAGTCCCCAGGGTTACTACGAGCAGTACTTC
-,-,TRBV21-1,TRBJ2-7,CASSKGQVRSYEQYF,TGTGCCAGCAGCAAGGGTCAGGTCCGTTCCTACGAGCAGTACTTC
-,TRBD2,TRBV7-7,TRBJ2-5,CASSRGLEETQYF,TGTGCTAGCAGCCGCGGACTAGAAGAGACCCAGTACTTC
-,TRBD2,TRBV30,TRBJ2-2,CAWSAGLADRVSGELFF,TGTGCCTGGAGTGCGGGACTAGCGGATCGCGTTAGCGGGGAGCTGTTTTTT
-,TRBD2,TRBV5-4,TRBJ2-1,CASTRGGQVGYNEQFF,TGTGCCAGTACTCGGGGGGGCCAGGTGGGATACAATGAGCAGTTCTTC
once,TRBD1,TRBV2,TRBJ1-4,CASSEIGTGVEKLFF,TGTGCCAGCAGTGAAATAGGGACAGGGGTCGAAAAACTGTTTTTT
-,-,TRBV9,TRBJ1-1,CASSPGGETEAFF,TGTGCCAGCAGCCCTGGCGGGGAGACTGAAGCTTTCTTT
-,TRBD2,TRBV9,TRBJ2-7,CASSVEGTSNYEQYF,TGTGCCAGCAGCGTAGAAGGGACTAGCAACTACGAGCAGTACTTC
-,-,TRBV19,TRBJ1-5,CASSIGFDSSNQPQHF,TGTGCCAGTAGTATAGGGTTCGACAGCTCCAATCAGCCCCAGCATTTT
many,-,TRBV27,TRBJ1-1,CASSPTRQPRTEAFF,TGTGCCAGCAGCCCGACCAGACAACCCCGGACTGAAGCTTTCTTT
-,TRBD2,TRBV10-3,TRBJ2-1,CAISELALTDNEQFF,TGTGCCATCAGTGAACTAGCGCTAACTGACAATGAGCAGTTCTTC
-,-,TRBV5-1,TRBJ2-5,CASSAGLSWRETQYF,TGCGCCAGCAGCGCGGGACTTAGCTGGAGAGAGACCCAGTACTTC
once,TRBD2,TRBV27,TRBJ2-1,CASSLSWTSGNEQFF,TGTGCCAGCAGTTTATCTTGGACTAGCGGTAATGAGCAGTTCTTC
-,-,TRBV30,TRBJ2-7,CAWSGGREQYF,TGTGCCTGGAGTGGGGGCCGGGAGCAGTACTTC
-,-,TRBV6-6,TRBJ1-1,CASSPWTQNTEAFF,TGTGCCAGCAGTCCATGGACACAGAACACTGAAGCTTTCTTT
-,TRBD2,TRBV5-4,TRBJ2-2,CASSLGAGRASTGELFF,TGTGCCAGCAGCTTGGGGGCCGGGAGGGCCAGCACCGGGGAGCTGTTTTTT
-,-,TRBV6-5,TRBJ2-1,CASSTPNEQFF,TGTGCCAGCAGTACACCTAATGAGCAGTTCTTC
-,TRBD1,TRBV2,TRBJ2-3,CASSEKGTGFITDTQYF,TGTGCCAGCAGTGAGAAGGGGACAGGGTTCATCACAGATACGCAGTATTTT
-,-,TRBV7-9,TRBJ1-1,CASSFSLTEAFF,TGTGCCAGCAGCTTTTCCCTAACTGAAGCTTTCTTT
once,-,TRBV6-5,TRBJ1-1,CASAKRVSNTEAFF,TGTGCCAGCGCCAAGAGGGTTTCGAACACTGAAGCTTTCTTT
-,-,TRBV2,TRBJ2-1,CASRRSFEQFF,TGTGCCAGCAGACGAAGCTTTGAGCAGTTCTTC
-,-,TRBV15,TRBJ2-7,CATSRDLESITYEQYF,TGTGCCACCAGCAGAGATCTGGAGAGTATCACCTACGAGCAGTACTTC
-,-,TRBV27,TRBJ1-2,CASSLRGRTYGYTF,TGTGCCAGCAGTTTGCGGGGTCGGACCTATGGCTACACCTTC
-,TRBD1,TRBV11-3,TRBJ2-7,CASSSTGEVDEQYF,TGTGCCAGCAGCTCGACAGGGGAGGTGGACGAGCAGTACTTC
-,TRBD2,TRBV9,TRBJ2-3,CASSAGLAGAVATDTQYF,TGTGCCAGCAGCGCCGGACTAGCGGGGGCGGTGGCCACAGATACGCAGTATTTT
-,TRBD1,TRBV6-1,TRBJ1-5,CASSDPGGRGQPQHF,TGTGCCAGCAGTGACCCAGGGGGCAGGGGTCAGCCCCAGCATTTT
-,TRBD1,TRBV19,TRBJ2-1,CASKRDREMSEQFF,TGTGCCAGTAAGAGGGACAGGGAAATGAGTGAGCAGTTCTTC
-,TRBD1,TRBV7-8,TRBJ1-5,CASSLEKTGYSNQPQHF,TGTGCCAGCAGCTTAGAAAAGACAGGGTATAGCAATCAGCCCCAGCATTTT
few,-,TRBV10-3,TRBJ1-3,CAIRTDSSGNTIYF,TGTGCCATCAGGACGGACAGCTCTGGAAACACCATATATTTT
-,-,TRBV6-5,TRBJ1-1,CAAHPTGKDTEAFF,TGTGCCGCTCACCCCACAGGTAAAGACACTGAAGCTTTCTTT
-,-,TRBV5-8,TRBJ2-2,CASSFLSVTNTGELFF,TGTGCCAGCAGCTTTCTTAGCGTTACGAACACCGGGGAGCTGTTTTTT
-,-,TRBV5-1,TRBJ1-2,CASSLGEYLYGYTF,TGCGCCAGCAGCTTGGGAGAGTACCTCTATGGCTACACCTTC
-,-,TRBV29-1,TRBJ2-5,CSALVVQETQYF,TGCAGCGCCCTAGTGGTCCAAGAGACCCAGTACTTC
once,-,TRBV30,TRBJ2-2,CAWMGGAGTGELFF,TGTGCCTGGATGGGCGGGGCGGGCACCGGGGAGCTGTTTTTT
-,TRBD2,TRBV7-6,TRBJ2-7,CASSPRQLAEPLEQYF,TGTGCCAGCAGCCCACGCCAACTAGCGGAGCCACTCGAGCAGTACTTC
-,TRBD2,TRBV7-9,TRBJ2-7,CASSSNRARGVEQYF,TGTGCCAGCAGCTCCAACCGGGCCCGGGGGGTCGAGCAGTACTTC
-,TRBD2,TRBV30,TRBJ2-1,CAWRGDYPSYNEQFF,TGTGCCTGGAGAGGGGACTACCCGTCCTACAATGAGCAGTTCTTC
-,TRBD1,TRBV30,TRBJ1-3,CAWRQGGINRGNTIYF,TGTGCCTGGAGGCAGGGGGGAATAAACAGGGGAAACACCATATATTTT
-,TRBD1,TRBV2,TRBJ2-7,CASTYRGTYEQYF,TGTGCCAGCACCTACAGGGGTACCTACGAGCAGTACTTC
-,TRBD1,TRBV11-3,TRBJ2-5,CASSLRTGGGETQYF,TGTGCCAGCAGCCTCAGGACAGGGGGCGGAGAGACCCAGTACTTC